The entry that follows covers one T cell receptor (beta chain) sequence. The antigen remains undetermined. At cycle 4 day 1, cycle 7 day 1, and baseline, blood was sampled. Trimming left V 3 bases short and J 11 bases short, with 11 bases between. This CDR3 contains 12 residues. Looked up from germline, CDR1 is SGHTA and CDR2 is FQGNSA. Profiling relied on immunoSEQ multiplex PCR, and the TCRdb table lists in-frame clones only, not all of them. The sample lists some 100,000 clones, under 90% occurring once. This specimen comes from a study of OX40 agonist ivuxolimab in advanced cancers. Background on the study: Intravenous ivuxolimab at 0.01 to 10 mg/kg was given to patients every 2 weeks.

Study outcomes and limitations: The expanded peripheral T cells' antigen specificity was not determined. At 0.1 to 3.0 mg/kg and by week 6, CD4+ and CD8+ T cells in the blood had expanded clonally.

This specimen was CD4+ or CD8+ T cells sorted from blood, taken in a trial of the OX40 agonist ivuxolimab. The sequence was obtained from an adult with an advanced solid tumor such as melanoma, head and neck, liver or kidney cancer. The chain joins TRBV7-2 to TRBJ2-1; no clear D gene. The CDR3 coding sequence is TGTGCCAGCAGCTTCGCCGGGCCGCAGCAGTTCTTC. Translated, it gives CASSFAGPQQFF.